These T cell receptor beta chains were read from a single sample in a study of blood T cell repertoires in COVID-19. This table comes from immunoSEQ multiplex PCR, and its TCRdb copy is limited to in-frame clones, with some not included. The sample comprises about 160,000 clones, about 93% of which are singletons, and 3.5% to 5% rests with the top ten. The sample comprised peripheral blood. The receptors shown here come from a woman in her forties or fifties with acute or convalescent COVID-19. Both conserved end residues are part of each CDR3. Each record gives: D gene, clone size, V gene, J gene, CDR3 protein. A D gene is named only where the DNA matches it firmly. The listing skips clone size in some rows; elsewhere it reads once, few, many or a size class.

D: .
size: once
V: TRBV27
J: TRBJ2-2
CDR3: CASSFAGPGELFF

D: .
size: .
V: TRBV2
J: TRBJ1-5
CDR3: CASSARGSNQPQHF

D: TRBD2
size: .
V: TRBV5-6
J: TRBJ2-1
CDR3: CASSSGGGPALFEQFF

D: .
size: .
V: TRBV5-8
J: TRBJ1-5
CDR3: CASSLGTVGNQPQHF

D: .
size: .
V: TRBV30
J: TRBJ1-1
CDR3: CAWSVDRNTEAFF

D: .
size: .
V: TRBV6-5
J: TRBJ2-7
CDR3: CASSYGLSDPLEQYF

D: .
size: once
V: TRBV3-1/TRBV3-2
J: TRBJ1-5
CDR3: CASSQRTVPNQPQHF

D: .
size: .
V: TRBV13
J: TRBJ2-7
CDR3: CASSPEPGYYEQYF

D: TRBD1
size: .
V: TRBV5-1
J: TRBJ1-1
CDR3: CASSFEGAYDTEAFF

D: .
size: .
V: TRBV9
J: TRBJ2-7
CDR3: CASSVWTALRYEQYF

D: .
size: .
V: TRBV30
J: TRBJ1-2
CDR3: CAWSVRKTTNYGYTF

D: TRBD2
size: .
V: TRBV5-1
J: TRBJ2-3
CDR3: CASSLGGLAGSDTQYF

D: .
size: .
V: TRBV19
J: TRBJ2-2
CDR3: CASSVRDLGTGELFF

D: .
size: .
V: TRBV5-6
J: TRBJ2-3
CDR3: CASSLGGPHRYF

D: .
size: once
V: TRBV15
J: TRBJ1-2
CDR3: CATSRETEVYGYTF

D: .
size: .
V: TRBV30
J: TRBJ1-6
CDR3: CAWRRNSPLHF

D: TRBD1
size: .
V: TRBV5-8
J: TRBJ2-6
CDR3: CASSWTGGLSGANVLTF

D: TRBD2
size: .
V: TRBV6-2/TRBV6-3
J: TRBJ2-1
CDR3: CASSRRSSGAYNEQFF

D: .
size: .
V: TRBV5-6
J: TRBJ1-4
CDR3: CASRLGATNEKLFF

D: .
size: .
V: TRBV4-3
J: TRBJ1-2
CDR3: CASSQLTSPDGYTF

D: .
size: .
V: TRBV6-5
J: TRBJ1-1
CDR3: CASSPGNTEAFF

D: TRBD1
size: .
V: TRBV24-1
J: TRBJ2-3
CDR3: CATSDGDSDTDTQYF

D: TRBD1
size: .
V: TRBV7-3
J: TRBJ1-3
CDR3: CASSLGGDRSSGNTIYF

D: .
size: .
V: TRBV4-1
J: TRBJ1-1
CDR3: CASSHLMGGARGQGTEAFF

D: TRBD2
size: .
V: TRBV6-2/TRBV6-3
J: TRBJ2-1
CDR3: CASSTGSWTSGRARDEQFF

D: .
size: .
V: TRBV5-6
J: TRBJ2-1
CDR3: CASSLQDWNNEQFF

D: .
size: .
V: TRBV5-4
J: TRBJ2-3
CDR3: CASSPDSGSTDTQYF

D: TRBD2
size: .
V: TRBV6-5
J: TRBJ2-7
CDR3: CASALRLAPYEQYF

D: TRBD2
size: .
V: TRBV7-3
J: TRBJ2-5
CDR3: CASSSGRGEQETQYF

D: .
size: .
V: TRBV28
J: TRBJ1-2
CDR3: CASSRTPGGNYGYTF

D: TRBD1
size: .
V: TRBV5-4
J: TRBJ1-1
CDR3: CASSLGAGGDTEAFF

D: .
size: .
V: TRBV5-4
J: TRBJ2-5
CDR3: CASRNSLSQETQYF

D: .
size: .
V: TRBV5-6
J: TRBJ2-7
CDR3: CASSLEGYEQYF

D: TRBD1
size: .
V: TRBV4-3
J: TRBJ1-6
CDR3: CASSQTLFIRGQGSPLHF

D: .
size: .
V: TRBV5-1
J: TRBJ2-1
CDR3: CASSLELSNEQFF

D: TRBD2
size: .
V: TRBV9
J: TRBJ2-1
CDR3: CASSLRWASGKNEQFF

D: .
size: once
V: TRBV29-1
J: TRBJ2-7
CDR3: CSVEATGTPYEQYF

D: .
size: once
V: TRBV13
J: TRBJ1-2
CDR3: CASSTRQADYGYTF

D: TRBD1
size: .
V: TRBV30
J: TRBJ2-7
CDR3: CAWSGTEGATMYEQYF

D: TRBD2
size: .
V: TRBV11-2
J: TRBJ2-1
CDR3: CASSLESGRYNEQFF

D: .
size: .
V: TRBV10-3
J: TRBJ1-3
CDR3: CAISDPSGNTIYF

D: TRBD2
size: .
V: TRBV7-2
J: TRBJ2-7
CDR3: CASSFRLAGGLYEQYF

D: TRBD1
size: .
V: TRBV7-8
J: TRBJ2-2
CDR3: CASSLAGSWAGGSRANTGELFF

D: .
size: .
V: TRBV5-1
J: TRBJ2-5
CDR3: CASSLGLPSQETQYF

D: TRBD1
size: .
V: TRBV27
J: TRBJ1-2
CDR3: CASSPGTGLGYTF

D: TRBD1
size: .
V: TRBV30
J: TRBJ1-1
CDR3: CAWSAFGTANTEAFF

D: .
size: .
V: TRBV28
J: TRBJ1-1
CDR3: CASSLYSGGEAFF

D: TRBD1
size: .
V: TRBV7-2
J: TRBJ1-2
CDR3: CASSLGRSYRGREYGYTF